This is a list of T cell receptor beta chains from one sample in a study of T-cell reconstitution after alpha-beta-depleted transplantation in children. Via MiXCR, TCRdb re-called the PCR reads, giving one row per CDR3 protein. The profile covers about 98,000 distinct CDR3 sequences, with more than 20% appearing a single time and about a fifth taken by the ten largest. The sample in question was PBMCs, obtained before TCRalphabeta/CD19-depleted stem cell transplant. Receptors originate from a boy aged 2 to 10 with acute lymphoblastic leukemia, due to receive a stem cell transplant. CDR3s include the opening cysteine and the closing phenylalanine or tryptophan. A D gene is named only where the DNA matches it firmly. The size entry is marked missing in some rows and otherwise reads once, few, many or a size class.

cdr3_nt | cdr3_aa | cdr3_length | j_call | v_call | clone_size | d_call
TGTGCCAGCAGTGACTCGGGGACTAGCGGAGATACGCAGTATTTT | CASSDSGTSGDTQYF | 15 | TRBJ2-3 | TRBV6-4 | few | TRBD2
TGTGCCAGCAAATTAGGAGGGAACACTGAAGCTTTCTTT | CASKLGGNTEAFF | 13 | TRBJ1-1 | TRBV28 | few | NA
TGCGCCAGCAGCCGAAGGACAGGGGGCAAGGATTACAATGAGCAGTTCTTC | CASSRRTGGKDYNEQFF | 17 | TRBJ2-1 | TRBV5-1 | NA | TRBD1
TGCAGTGCTACCCGGCGGGGGAATGAGCAGTTCTTC | CSATRRGNEQFF | 12 | TRBJ2-1 | TRBV20-1 | few | TRBD2
TGCAGTGCTAGAGATAGGCGGAGAGGGATAATCGGGGAGCTGTTTTTT | CSARDRRRGIIGELFF | 16 | TRBJ2-2 | TRBV20-1 | NA | NA
TGTGCCAGCAGTTTAGTATTGGGCAGCGGGGAGGGAGAGACCCAGTACTTC | CASSLVLGSGEGETQYF | 17 | TRBJ2-5 | TRBV27 | many | TRBD2
TGTGCCAGCAGCTTGGTAGGAGATGACCTTGGGGGCTACACCTTC | CASSLVGDDLGGYTF | 15 | TRBJ1-2 | TRBV5-5 | few | NA
TGTGCCAGCAGCTTAGGCGGAGCCACAGATACGCAGTATTTT | CASSLGGATDTQYF | 14 | TRBJ2-3 | TRBV7-8 | NA | NA
TGCAGTGCGATAGACAGGGGGAACATGAACACTGAAGCTTTCTTT | CSAIDRGNMNTEAFF | 15 | TRBJ1-1 | TRBV20-1 | few | TRBD1
TGTGCCAGCAGTTTGGGTCTTTTTGGAGAGCAGTACTTC | CASSLGLFGEQYF | 13 | TRBJ2-7 | TRBV12-3/TRBV12-4 | many | NA
TGTGCCAGCAGTTCCCCGGGACAGGGCACAGATACGCAGTATTTT | CASSSPGQGTDTQYF | 15 | TRBJ2-3 | TRBV12-3/TRBV12-4 | few | TRBD1
TGTGCCAGCAGCTCACTTTGGGGAGGTACTGAAGCTTTCTTT | CASSSLWGGTEAFF | 14 | TRBJ1-1 | TRBV5-6 | NA | NA
TGTGCCAGCAGCATCGGGACAGGGTTCGAAAAACTGTTTTTT | CASSIGTGFEKLFF | 14 | TRBJ1-4 | TRBV5-5 | NA | TRBD1
TGTGCCAGCAGTTTTCTAGCGGGCGGAGTGAGCACAGATACGCAGTATTTT | CASSFLAGGVSTDTQYF | 17 | TRBJ2-3 | TRBV12-3/TRBV12-4 | few | TRBD2
TGTGCCAGCACCTCCCAACTAGCGGGACTCACAGATACGCAGTATTTT | CASTSQLAGLTDTQYF | 16 | TRBJ2-3 | TRBV7-2 | few | TRBD2
TGCAGTGCTAGAGGTGTAGGGTGGGCGGGTTACAATGAGCAGTTCTTC | CSARGVGWAGYNEQFF | 16 | TRBJ2-1 | TRBV20-1 | NA | NA
TGTGCCAGCAGCTTAGCGCTCTCGGCCTATGGCTACACCTTC | CASSLALSAYGYTF | 14 | TRBJ1-2 | TRBV7-2 | NA | NA
TGTGCCAGCAGCTTAGGCGGGAGACTCTACAATGAGCAGTTCTTC | CASSLGGRLYNEQFF | 15 | TRBJ2-1 | TRBV7-2 | few | TRBD2
TGTGCCACCAGCAGAGACCTTCATAGAGGAAATGAAGCTTTCTTT | CATSRDLHRGNEAFF | 15 | TRBJ1-1 | TRBV15 | many | NA
TGTGCCAGCAGTCCGACAGGGGCGAAACCTAACTATGGCTACACCTTC | CASSPTGAKPNYGYTF | 16 | TRBJ1-2 | TRBV27 | NA | TRBD1
TGCGCCAGCAGATTGAGACCTAGCGGAGGGCTCAGCTCCTACAATGAGCAGTTCTTC | CASRLRPSGGLSSYNEQFF | 19 | TRBJ2-1 | TRBV5-1 | NA | TRBD2
TGCGCCAGCAGCTTGAGAGAGGGAGCCACTGAAGCTTTCTTT | CASSLREGATEAFF | 14 | TRBJ1-1 | TRBV5-1 | NA | NA
TGCAGCGCTTCCAGGGCGGGAAGGGGGACCGGGGAGCTGTTTTTT | CSASRAGRGTGELFF | 15 | TRBJ2-2 | TRBV29-1 | few | NA
TGCAGTGCCCCGGATGAAACCCCGGAGCAGTACTTC | CSAPDETPEQYF | 12 | TRBJ2-7 | TRBV20-1 | few | NA
TGTGCCAGCACCTCGTTGCTTCCACCATTCAATGAGCAGTTCTTC | CASTSLLPPFNEQFF | 15 | TRBJ2-1 | TRBV12-3/TRBV12-4 | NA | NA
TGTGCCAGCAGCGAAATTTACAATGAGCAGTTCTTC | CASSEIYNEQFF | 12 | TRBJ2-1 | TRBV7-2 | many | NA
TGTGCCAGCAGTGGACAGCCGGGGCGTAGAAACTATGGCTACACCTTC | CASSGQPGRRNYGYTF | 16 | TRBJ1-2 | TRBV6-1 | many | NA
TGCAGTGCTAGAGACCCGTCCCGCACAGATACGCAGTATTTT | CSARDPSRTDTQYF | 14 | TRBJ2-3 | TRBV20-1 | NA | NA
TGTGCCAGCAGCTTAGGGACTAGCGGGAGCGAGCAGTACTTC | CASSLGTSGSEQYF | 14 | TRBJ2-7 | TRBV7-2 | NA | TRBD2
TGTGCCAGCAGCCCGGACGTACATGGAGGCGAGCAGTACTTC | CASSPDVHGGEQYF | 14 | TRBJ2-7 | TRBV5-5 | many | NA
TGTGCCAGCAGTTTATCGCCTAGCGGAGGGTCCTACAATGAGCAGTTCTTC | CASSLSPSGGSYNEQFF | 17 | TRBJ2-1 | TRBV27 | NA | TRBD2
TGTGCCAGCAGCCCCCGGGGGCTAGCCTCCTACAATGAGCAGTTCTTC | CASSPRGLASYNEQFF | 16 | TRBJ2-1 | TRBV28 | NA | NA
TGTGCCAGCAGCCCACTAGCGGGAGCAGGGATCTACGAGCAGTACTTC | CASSPLAGAGIYEQYF | 16 | TRBJ2-7 | TRBV2 | many | TRBD2
TGCGCCAGCAGCCAAGATACGGGCTATTCGGGGACCCAGTACTTC | CASSQDTGYSGTQYF | 15 | TRBJ2-5 | TRBV4-3 | medium-sized | NA
TGTGCCAGCAGCTTAATCCCTCTAGCCGCACATCCGTATTTT | CASSLIPLAAHPYF | 14 | TRBJ2-3 | TRBV7-8 | many | NA
TGCGCCAGCAGAGACGACAGGAACTATGGCTACACCTTC | CASRDDRNYGYTF | 13 | TRBJ1-2 | TRBV5-1 | NA | NA
TGTGCCAGCAAAGACCGGTTTCGGGATGAGCAGTTCTTC | CASKDRFRDEQFF | 13 | TRBJ2-1 | TRBV27 | NA | NA
TGCGCCAGCAGCCAAGAAGGGACACCAACCATATATTTT | CASSQEGTPTIYF | 13 | TRBJ1-3 | TRBV4-1 | NA | NA
TGTGCCAGCAGCCCTTCCCCCCGGTCCTACGAGCAGTACTTC | CASSPSPRSYEQYF | 14 | TRBJ2-7 | TRBV7-8 | once | NA
TGTGCCAGCAGCCAAGGAGCAAGGACTAGCGGGATCCCGGGCTCCTACGAGCAGTACTTC | CASSQGARTSGIPGSYEQYF | 20 | TRBJ2-7 | TRBV3-1 | many | TRBD2
TGCGCCAGCAGTTTTGATGGCGGGAGCCCGACGACGATTTACGAGCAGTACTTC | CASSFDGGSPTTIYEQYF | 18 | TRBJ2-7 | TRBV5-1 | NA | TRBD2